Shown below are 29 T cell receptor beta chains from a single sample sequenced in a study of cytomegalovirus exposure and HLA in healthy donors (dated 2017 in TCRdb). Libraries were built with the immunoSEQ multiplex PCR assay. TCRdb obtained this table from immuneACCESS and retained in-frame rearrangements with V and J assigned. These tables miss some clones; where compared with another copy, unresolved V genes account for less than half of the shortfall, and the remainder is unexplained. This sample lists about 130,000 clones; approximately 82% were detected once. The ten largest clonotypes hold roughly 27% of the sample. Sequencing was carried out using PBMCs. Receptors were obtained from a young man in good health and CMV-seropositive.

This chain links TRBV7-9 with TRBJ2-3; no definite D call. From germline, CDR1 is SEHNR and CDR2 FQNEAQ (reference sequence). The V end lost 5 bases, the J end lost 2 bases, and 5 bases lay between the germline ends. The CDR3 covers 12 residues. The CDR3 coding sequence is TGTGCCAGCAGCCTATACACAGATACGCAGTATTTT. The encoded protein is CASSLYTDTQYF.

The chain recombines TRBV7-8 with TRBJ1-6; 8 bases are shared with TRBD1. Trimming cost V 5 bases and J 4 bases; bases outside gene matches: 4. Germline values: CDR1 SGHVS, CDR2 FQNEAQ. The CDR3 is 15 amino acids. The CDR3 region has the DNA TGTGCCAGCAGCAAAGGACAGGGTTATAATTCACCCCTCCACTTT. It encodes CASSKGQGYNSPLHF.

This clone was recorded once. This sequence joins TRBV27 and TRBJ1-1; TRBD1 aligns across 9 bases. Looked up from germline, CDR1 is MNHEY and CDR2 is SMNVEV (reference sequence). V lost 5 bases to trimming and J lost 10 bases; unmatched junction nucleotides: 11. The CDR3 consists of 14 residues. CDR3 sequence: CASSPRTGALGAFF. CDR3 coding DNA: TGTGCCAGCAGTCCCAGGACAGGGGCCTTGGGAGCTTTCTTT.

About this clone: A read error may explain this, as a much larger clone is one base away. This CDR3 is also generated by other DNA sequences in the sample. The chain is built from TRBV6-1 and TRBJ2-3, with 11 bases identical to TRBD2. After removal of 2 bases from V and 4 bases from J, the junction contained 2 bases not matched to a gene. The germline gives CDR1 MNHNS, CDR2 SASEGT. The CDR3 sequence is 15 residues long. The CDR3 nucleotides read TGTGCCAGCAGTGAACTAGCGGGGGGCCCAGATACGCAGTATTTT. This translates into CASSELAGGPDTQYF.

The table lists this clone with a few counts. The J gene is TRBJ2-7, the V gene TRBV10-2; no firm D call. The CDR3 has 14 amino acids. Germline CDR1 is WSHSY and CDR2 is SAAADI. Between the trimmed V and J ends, which lost 0 bases and 0 bases, there was a span of 6 bases. CDR3 nucleotides: TGCGCCAGCAGTGAGTCGGGCCACTCCTACGAGCAGTACTTC. Translating gives CASSESGHSYEQYF.

The V and J genes are TRBV7-8 and TRBJ2-1; D gene ambiguous. The CDR3 covers 12 residues. Between the trimmed V and J ends, which lost 7 bases and 10 bases, there was a span of 14 bases. Germline CDR1 SGHVS, CDR2 FQNEAQ. The CDR3 nucleotides read TGTGCCAGCATCGGTCCCGGGTCCGAGCAGTTCTTC. Encoded protein: CASIGPGSEQFF.

The chain is built from TRBV5-4 and TRBJ2-5, with D possibly TRBD2 on 6 matching bases. The germline V gene encodes CDR1 SGHNT and CDR2 YYREEE (reference sequence). Trimming shortened V by 2 bases and J by 5 bases, and 13 bases separated the two germline ends. This CDR3 contains 14 residues. The DNA of the CDR3 is TGTGCCAGCAGCTTAGAGGCAGGGAGGGAGACCCAGTACTTC. Encoded protein: CASSLEAGRETQYF.

The chain employs TRBV7-9 and TRBJ1-2, with a tentative D call TRBD1 (5 bases). Trimming took 0 bases from V and 4 from J, leaving 9 bases between them. Germline loops: CDR1 SEHNR, CDR2 FQNEAQ (reference sequence). This CDR3 has 14 residues. CDR3: CASSLAAGLYGYTF. DNA for the CDR3: TGTGCCAGCAGCTTAGCAGCAGGGCTCTATGGCTACACCTTC.

The rearrangement joins TRBV11-3 to TRBJ2-7; 9 nucleotides agree with TRBD1. The germline V gene has CDR1 SGHNT and CDR2 YENEEA. CDR3 length: 16 residues. The V segment lost 4 bases and the J segment 4 bases; nucleotides outside the gene matches: 11. Here the CDR3 reads CASSSWDTGGGYEQYF. The CDR3 nucleotides read TGTGCCAGCAGCTCCTGGGATACAGGGGGCGGGTACGAGCAGTACTTC.

The V and J genes are TRBV18 and TRBJ2-7; 7 bases align to TRBD2. V shed 6 bases, J shed 0 bases, and the junction held 5 bases outside the gene matches. From germline, CDR1 is KGHSH and CDR2 LQKENI. The CDR3 has 14 amino acids. The CDR3 region is CASSRAGPSYEQYF. In DNA form, the CDR3 reads TGTGCCAGCTCTCGAGCGGGACCCTCCTACGAGCAGTACTTC. Complete variable domain (other parts from reference TRBV18 and TRBJ2-7): NAGVMQNPRHLVRRRGQEARLRCSPMKGHSHVYWYRQLPEEGLKFMVYLQKENIIDESGMPKERFSAEFPKEGPSILRIQQVVRGDSAAYFCASSRAGPSYEQYFGPGTRLTVT.

In nucleotides, the CDR3 is TGTGCCAGTAGCGGAGCCAAAAACATTCAGTACTTC. Its protein is CASSGAKNIQYF. The V and J genes are TRBV27 and TRBJ2-4; maybe TRBD2 (6 bases). The germline CDR1 and CDR2 sequences are MNHEY and SMNVEV (reference sequence). V was trimmed by 9 bases and J by 0 bases, leaving 6 bases between them. The CDR3 covers 12 residues.

The V call is TRBV6-6, the J call TRBJ1-3; 7 positions match TRBD1. The CDR3 sequence is 14 residues long. After removal of 5 bases from V and 4 bases from J, the junction contained 5 bases not matched to a gene. Looked up from germline, CDR1 is MNHNY and CDR2 is SVGAGI (reference sequence). Here the CDR3 reads CASSLGTVGNTIYF. The DNA of the CDR3 is TGTGCCAGCAGTCTAGGGACAGTGGGAAACACCATATATTTT.

The chain has TRBV27 and TRBJ2-1; possible D gene TRBD2, 5 bases. The CDR3 contains 14 residues. Trimming took off 8 bases at V and 7 bases at J, with 18 bases between the two ends. Germline V CDR1 and CDR2: MNHEY, SMNVEV (reference sequence). The DNA of the CDR3 is TGTGCCAGCCCAAGGAGCGAAACGGGGAATGAGCAGTTCTTC. It specifies CASPRSETGNEQFF.

The chain links TRBV5-4 to TRBJ1-2, with 8 bases identical to TRBD1. CDR3 length: 14 residues. The V segment lost 5 bases and the J segment 1 base; nucleotides outside the gene matches: 4. Germline CDR1 is SGHNT and CDR2 is YYREEE (reference sequence). CDR3 sequence reads: CASRPTGVNYGYTF. In DNA, the CDR3 is TGTGCCAGCAGGCCGACAGGGGTTAACTATGGCTACACCTTC.

The chain employs TRBV19 and TRBJ2-7; unclear D gene. Per germline, CDR1 LNHDA and CDR2 SQIVND (reference sequence). Trimming pared 8 bases from V and 2 bases from J, leaving 13 bases between. CDR3 length: 13 residues. The CDR3 sequence is CASARMPTYEQYF. The CDR3 DNA reads as TGTGCCAGTGCGAGGATGCCTACCTACGAGCAGTACTTC.

V gene TRBV5-1 combines with J gene TRBJ2-7; D is perhaps TRBD1 (6 bases). CDR3 length: 13 residues. Trimming removed 3 bases at V and 7 bases at J, with 14 bases between. CDR1 is SGHRS, CDR2 YFSETQ, per germline. This CDR3 is CASSSVPQGEQYF. The DNA for the CDR3 is TGCGCCAGCAGCTCGGTCCCTCAGGGGGAGCAGTACTTC.

The V gene is TRBV5-5, the J gene TRBJ1-2; 8 nucleotides agree with TRBD1. The junction had 1 base not matched to a gene; V was cut back by 4 bases and J by 2 bases. CDR3 size: 13 residues. Germline values: CDR1 SGHKS, CDR2 YYEKEE (reference sequence). CDR3 in DNA: TGTGCCAGCAGCACAGGGGGGAACTATGGCTACACCTTC. Residues: CASSTGGNYGYTF.

The genes are TRBV9 and TRBJ2-3; 10 bases are shared with TRBD1. Trimming took 4 bases from V and 5 from J; bases not matched to a gene: 16. This CDR3 has 18 amino acids. Germline V CDR1 and CDR2: SGDLS, YYNGEE. The chain's CDR3 is CASSHRRDRGLLLDTQYF. The CDR3 coding sequence is TGTGCCAGCAGCCACCGCCGGGACAGGGGTCTACTTTTAGATACGCAGTATTTT. Variable domain in full (rest from reference TRBV9 and TRBJ2-3): DSGVTQTPKHLITATGQRVTLRCSPRSGDLSVYWYQQSLDQGLQFLIQYYNGEERAKGNILERFSAQQFPDLHSELNLSSLELGDSALYFCASSHRRDRGLLLDTQYFGPGTRLTVL.

This chain connects TRBV7-9 to TRBJ2-2, with TRBD2 identical over 9 bases. Germline V gene data show CDR1 as SEHNR and CDR2 as FQNEAQ (reference sequence). V was pared by 3 bases and J by 0 bases, with 2 bases of the junction left unmatched. The CDR3 totals 16 residues. The CDR3 sequence is CASSFRTSANTGELFF. CDR3 nucleotide sequence: TGTGCCAGCAGCTTTCGGACTAGCGCGAACACCGGGGAGCTGTTTTTT.

This chain connects TRBV6-4 to TRBJ1-2, with D tentatively TRBD1 (5 bases). The V gene's germline CDR1 is MRHNA and CDR2 SNTAGT. With 4 bases removed from V and 0 bases from J, the gap between germline ends came to 15 bases. The CDR3 loop spans 16 amino acids. CDR3 nucleotides: TGTGCCAGCAGTGCCACCGGGACGGGAGCTAACTATGGCTACACCTTC. This translates into CASSATGTGANYGYTF.

The J gene is TRBJ1-2, the V gene TRBV7-8; 8 positions agree with TRBD1. V gave up 2 bases and J gave up 3 bases; unmatched junction bases: 2. CDR1 is SGHVS, CDR2 FQNEAQ, per germline. This CDR3 is 14 amino acids long. DNA for the CDR3: TGTGCCAGCAGCTTACAGGGGGCTGACTATGGCTACACCTTC. This sequence encodes CASSLQGADYGYTF.

The genes are TRBV7-8 and TRBJ2-7, with D possibly matching TRBD1 (5 bases). With 5 bases removed from V and 1 base from J, the gap between germline ends came to 15 bases. The germline CDR1 and CDR2 sequences are SGHVS and FQNEAQ. The CDR3 runs 15 residues. Written as DNA, the CDR3 is TGTGCCAGCAGCCAGGGAAGGGGCTTGTCCTACGAGCAGTACTTC. It yields the protein CASSQGRGLSYEQYF. Looking up the rest from reference TRBV7-8 and TRBJ2-7 gives the full variable domain: GAGVSQSPRYKVAKRGQDVALRCDPISGHVSLFWYQQALGQGPEFLTYFQNEAQLDKSGLPSDRFFAERPEGSVSTLKIQRTQQEDSAVYLCASSQGRGLSYEQYFGPGTRLTVT.

The V call is TRBV18, the J call TRBJ2-7; 9 nucleotides line up with TRBD1. The CDR3 sequence is 15 residues long. Germline loops: CDR1 KGHSH, CDR2 LQKENI. Trimming removed 3 bases from V and 2 bases from J; junction bases left unmatched: 5. In DNA form, the CDR3 reads TGTGCCAGCTCACCGGGACAGGGAGATACCTACGAGCAGTACTTC. This sequence encodes CASSPGQGDTYEQYF. Filled out from reference TRBV18 and TRBJ2-7, the complete variable domain reads NAGVMQNPRHLVRRRGQEARLRCSPMKGHSHVYWYRQLPEEGLKFMVYLQKENIIDESGMPKERFSAEFPKEGPSILRIQQVVRGDSAAYFCASSPGQGDTYEQYFGPGTRLTVT.

The chain is built from TRBV11-2 and TRBJ2-7, with 8 bases lining up with TRBD1. Losses at the gene ends were 5 bases for V and 9 bases for J; bases not matched to a gene: 3. The CDR3 runs to 11 residues. From germline, CDR1 is SGHAT and CDR2 FQNNGV. The CDR3 nucleotides read TGTGCCAGCAGCACAGGGACAGGGCAGTACTTC. Protein product: CASSTGTGQYF.

The J gene is TRBJ1-4, the V gene TRBV13, with D possibly being TRBD1 (5 bases). Trimming stripped 3 bases from V and 5 bases from J, with 22 bases between. CDR1 and CDR2 from the germline V gene are PRHDT and FYEKMQ (reference sequence). This CDR3 contains 18 residues. CDR3 DNA sequence: TGTGCCAGCAGCTTGAGTGCGGGACGGCTGATAAAGAATGAAAAACTGTTTTTT. Translating gives CASSLSAGRLIKNEKLFF. The whole variable domain, filled in from reference TRBV13 and TRBJ1-4, reads AAGVIQSPRHLIKEKRETATLKCYPIPRHDTVYWYQQGPGQDPQFLISFYEKMQSDKGSIPDRFSAQQFSDYHSELNMSSLELGDSALYFCASSLSAGRLIKNEKLFFGSGTQLSVL.

This chain joins TRBV6-1 and TRBJ1-5; D may be TRBD1 (6 bases). CDR1 and CDR2 from the germline V gene are MNHNS and SASEGT. V was clipped by 10 bases and J by 5 bases, with 18 bases between them. The CDR3 totals 14 residues. CDR3 sequence (DNA): TGTGCCACCCTGGACAGTAACCGCGATCAGCCCCAGCATTTT. Translating it yields CATLDSNRDQPQHF.

The chain couples TRBV15 to TRBJ2-1; 11 bases are a match to TRBD1. The germline V gene has CDR1 LNHNV and CDR2 YYDKDF (reference sequence). This CDR3 spans 16 amino acids. Trimming at V came to 3 bases and at J to 5 bases, leaving 6 bases not matched to a gene. Here the CDR3 reads CATSSPGTGGNNEQFF. In DNA, the CDR3 is TGTGCCACCAGCAGTCCCGGGACAGGGGGTAACAATGAGCAGTTCTTC.

V usage is TRBV6-5 and J usage is TRBJ1-3; D gene uncertain. The CDR3 extends over 13 amino acids. From germline, CDR1 is MNHEY and CDR2 SVGAGI. With 6 bases removed from V and 1 base from J, the gap between germline ends came to 7 bases. CDR3 sequence: CASSQASGNTIYF. CDR3 coding DNA: TGTGCCAGCAGCCAGGCGTCTGGAAACACCATATATTTT.

The chain uses TRBV7-2 and TRBJ2-7, with 8 bases identical to TRBD2. Losses at the gene ends were 4 bases for V and 1 base for J; bases not matched to a gene: 6. Germline V lookup: CDR1 SGHTA, CDR2 FQGNSA. This CDR3 spans 15 amino acids. CDR3 in amino acids: CASSSQAGESYEQYF. In DNA, the CDR3 is TGTGCCAGCAGCTCCCAAGCGGGAGAGTCCTACGAGCAGTACTTC. Together with reference TRBV7-2 and TRBJ2-7, the CDR3 gives the full variable domain: GAGVSQSPSNKVTEKGKDVELRCDPISGHTALYWYRQSLGQGLEFLIYFQGNSAPDKSGLPSDRFSAERTGGSVSTLTIQRTQQEDSAVYLCASSSQAGESYEQYFGPGTRLTVT.